This is a list of T cell receptor beta chains from one sample in a study of shared clonotypes between healthy human individuals. Sequencing used immunoSEQ multiplex PCR; TCRdb keeps in-frame clones, though not all of them. The sample has millions of clones, roughly 92% seen once. The specimen sequenced was naive CD4+ T cells sorted from blood. The receptors come from a man younger than 30 in good health. CDR3s include the opening cysteine and the closing phenylalanine or tryptophan. Each record gives: clone size, V gene, D gene, J gene, CDR3 DNA, CDR3 protein. The D gene is left open where the match is weak. Size tells how often a clone was seen (once, few, many) or the class of an expanded clone, and some rows leave it out.

size: .; V: TRBV7-2; D: TRBD1; J: TRBJ1-1; DNA: TGTGCCAGCAGCGCAGAGACAGGGGTCGCTTTCTTT; CDR3: CASSAETGVAFF
size: .; V: TRBV9; D: TRBD1; J: TRBJ2-7; DNA: TGTGCCAGCAGCGTAGAAGGGACAGGGACCCACGAGCAGTACTTC; CDR3: CASSVEGTGTHEQYF
size: .; V: TRBV6-5; D: TRBD1; J: TRBJ2-1; DNA: TGTGCCAGCAGTTCGACAGGGGGCCCCTACAATGAGCAGTTCTTC; CDR3: CASSSTGGPYNEQFF
size: .; V: TRBV6-1; D: .; J: TRBJ2-2; DNA: TGTGCCAGCTACTCCGGGACACTGAACACCGGGGAGCTGTTTTTT; CDR3: CASYSGTLNTGELFF
size: .; V: TRBV6-5; D: .; J: TRBJ1-5; DNA: TGTGCCAGCAGTTTGGGCGGGACACATAGCAATCAGCCCCAGCATTTT; CDR3: CASSLGGTHSNQPQHF
size: .; V: TRBV7-9; D: TRBD2; J: TRBJ2-7; DNA: TGTGCCAGCAGCTCGAGACTAGCGGGAGCTCCGGGCTACGAGCAGTACTTC; CDR3: CASSSRLAGAPGYEQYF
size: .; V: TRBV7-9; D: TRBD1; J: TRBJ1-4; DNA: TGTGCCAGCAGCCCGGGACAGGGGGATGGGGAAAAACTGTTTTTT; CDR3: CASSPGQGDGEKLFF
size: .; V: TRBV30; D: .; J: TRBJ1-4; DNA: TGTGCCTGGAGTGTACTCAGCGCGGAAAAACTGTTTTTT; CDR3: CAWSVLSAEKLFF
size: .; V: TRBV18; D: .; J: TRBJ1-3; DNA: TGTGCCAGCTCACCACCAGGGCGGTCCGCAAACACCATATATTTT; CDR3: CASSPPGRSANTIYF
size: .; V: TRBV5-1; D: .; J: TRBJ1-1; DNA: TGCGCCAGCAGCTTGGAAGGGCCCACTGAAGCTTTCTTT; CDR3: CASSLEGPTEAFF
size: .; V: TRBV6-5; D: .; J: TRBJ1-6; DNA: TGTGCCACCGGGAGGACGTACAGCTATAATTCACCCCTCCACTTT; CDR3: CATGRTYSYNSPLHF
size: .; V: TRBV7-2; D: .; J: TRBJ1-5; DNA: TGTGCCAGCAGCGTCCCAGGGGCTTATCAGCCCCAGCATTTT; CDR3: CASSVPGAYQPQHF
size: .; V: TRBV19; D: .; J: TRBJ1-5; DNA: TGTGCCAGTAGTATGCTGGGGGGCCATCAGCCCCAGCATTTT; CDR3: CASSMLGGHQPQHF
size: .; V: TRBV5-1; D: .; J: TRBJ1-2; DNA: TGCGCCAGCAGCTTGGAGCAGGGCTACACCTTC; CDR3: CASSLEQGYTF
size: .; V: TRBV18; D: .; J: TRBJ2-7; DNA: TGTGCCAGCTCACCACCTAGTAGCTCCTACGAGCAGTACTTC; CDR3: CASSPPSSSYEQYF
size: .; V: TRBV6-5; D: TRBD1; J: TRBJ1-6; DNA: TGTGCCAGCAGTTCGAGGGACAGGGGGCGAACCCTCCACTTT; CDR3: CASSSRDRGRTLHF
size: .; V: TRBV4-2; D: TRBD2; J: TRBJ2-3; DNA: TGTGCCAGCAGCCTTGGGACTAGCGGGAAAAGCATGACAGATACGCAGTATTTT; CDR3: CASSLGTSGKSMTDTQYF
size: .; V: TRBV15; D: .; J: TRBJ2-2; DNA: TGTGCCACCAGCAGAGAGGCTGGCTCGAACACCGGGGAGCTGTTTTTT; CDR3: CATSREAGSNTGELFF
size: .; V: TRBV28; D: TRBD1; J: TRBJ2-7; DNA: TGTGCCAGCAGTTTTCGGGACAGGGCGCCCTACGAGCAGTACTTC; CDR3: CASSFRDRAPYEQYF
size: .; V: TRBV9; D: TRBD2; J: TRBJ2-3; DNA: TGTGCCAGCAAGCCGGGAGGAAGTACAGATACGCAGTATTTT; CDR3: CASKPGGSTDTQYF
size: .; V: TRBV7-9; D: .; J: TRBJ2-1; DNA: TGTGCCAGCAGCTTAAGCGGCGGGAAAACGGACAATGAGCAGTTCTTC; CDR3: CASSLSGGKTDNEQFF
size: once; V: TRBV29-1; D: .; J: TRBJ1-2; DNA: TGCAGCTTTGACGGCCCTCGGGGCTACACCTTC; CDR3: CSFDGPRGYTF
size: once; V: TRBV7-2; D: TRBD2; J: TRBJ2-2; DNA: TGTGCCAGCAGCACCGGACTAGCTAACACCGGGGAGCTGTTTTTT; CDR3: CASSTGLANTGELFF
size: .; V: TRBV7-3; D: .; J: TRBJ2-7; DNA: TGTGCCAGCAGCACAAAAAATCCGGGTTTGAACTACGAGCAGTACTTC; CDR3: CASSTKNPGLNYEQYF
size: .; V: TRBV5-4; D: TRBD2; J: TRBJ2-1; DNA: TGTGCCAGCAGCTTTACCACTAGCGTTAGTGAGCAGTTCTTC; CDR3: CASSFTTSVSEQFF
size: .; V: TRBV6-6; D: TRBD1; J: TRBJ1-6; DNA: TGTGCCAGCAGTCTCGGACAGGGTGGAGGCAATTCACCCCTCCACTTT; CDR3: CASSLGQGGGNSPLHF
size: .; V: TRBV6-5; D: TRBD2; J: TRBJ2-5; DNA: TGTGCCAGCAGGGCGAAGGGAGGGCCTGGGGAGACCCAGTACTTC; CDR3: CASRAKGGPGETQYF
size: .; V: TRBV29-1; D: .; J: TRBJ1-1; DNA: TGCAGCGTTGGGAAGGGAGAAGGTACTGAAGCTTTCTTT; CDR3: CSVGKGEGTEAFF
size: .; V: TRBV7-9; D: TRBD1; J: TRBJ1-2; DNA: TGTGCCAGCAGCACGCCGGGACAGAATGGCTACACCTTC; CDR3: CASSTPGQNGYTF